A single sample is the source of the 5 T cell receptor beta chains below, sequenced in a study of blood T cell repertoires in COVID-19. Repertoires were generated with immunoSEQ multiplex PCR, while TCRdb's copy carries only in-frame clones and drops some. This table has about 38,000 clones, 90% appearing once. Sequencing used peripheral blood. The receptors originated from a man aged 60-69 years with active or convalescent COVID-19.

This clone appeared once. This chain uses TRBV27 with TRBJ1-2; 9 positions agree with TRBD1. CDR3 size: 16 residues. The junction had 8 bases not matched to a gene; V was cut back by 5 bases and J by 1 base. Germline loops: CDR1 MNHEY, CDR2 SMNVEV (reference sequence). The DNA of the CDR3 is TGTGCCAGCAGTAGACTCTACAGGGGGCTTAACTATGGCTACACCTTC. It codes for CASSRLYRGLNYGYTF.

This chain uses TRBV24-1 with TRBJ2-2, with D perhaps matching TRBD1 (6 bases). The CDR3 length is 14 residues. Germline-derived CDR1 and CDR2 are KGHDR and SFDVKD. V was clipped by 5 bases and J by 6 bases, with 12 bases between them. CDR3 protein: CATSVGGSAGELFF. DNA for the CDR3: TGTGCCACCAGTGTTGGGGGCTCGGCCGGGGAGCTGTTTTTT.

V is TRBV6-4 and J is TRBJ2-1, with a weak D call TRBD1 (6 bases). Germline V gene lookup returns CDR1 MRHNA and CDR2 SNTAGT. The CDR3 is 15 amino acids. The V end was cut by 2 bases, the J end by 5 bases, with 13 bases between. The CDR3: CASSDLQGANNEQFF. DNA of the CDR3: TGTGCCAGCAGTGACCTACAGGGCGCGAACAATGAGCAGTTCTTC.

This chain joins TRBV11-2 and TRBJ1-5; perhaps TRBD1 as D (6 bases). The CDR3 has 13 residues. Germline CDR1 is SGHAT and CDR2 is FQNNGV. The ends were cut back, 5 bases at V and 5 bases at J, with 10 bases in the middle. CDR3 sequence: CASSAQGYQPQHF. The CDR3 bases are TGTGCCAGCAGCGCACAGGGTTATCAGCCCCAGCATTTT.

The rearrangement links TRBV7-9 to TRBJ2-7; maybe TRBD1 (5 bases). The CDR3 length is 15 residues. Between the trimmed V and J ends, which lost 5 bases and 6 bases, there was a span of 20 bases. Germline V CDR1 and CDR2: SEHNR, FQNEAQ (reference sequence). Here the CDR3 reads CASSQGRAVTGEQYF. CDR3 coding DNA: TGTGCCAGCAGCCAAGGCAGGGCCGTGACTGGCGAGCAGTACTTC.